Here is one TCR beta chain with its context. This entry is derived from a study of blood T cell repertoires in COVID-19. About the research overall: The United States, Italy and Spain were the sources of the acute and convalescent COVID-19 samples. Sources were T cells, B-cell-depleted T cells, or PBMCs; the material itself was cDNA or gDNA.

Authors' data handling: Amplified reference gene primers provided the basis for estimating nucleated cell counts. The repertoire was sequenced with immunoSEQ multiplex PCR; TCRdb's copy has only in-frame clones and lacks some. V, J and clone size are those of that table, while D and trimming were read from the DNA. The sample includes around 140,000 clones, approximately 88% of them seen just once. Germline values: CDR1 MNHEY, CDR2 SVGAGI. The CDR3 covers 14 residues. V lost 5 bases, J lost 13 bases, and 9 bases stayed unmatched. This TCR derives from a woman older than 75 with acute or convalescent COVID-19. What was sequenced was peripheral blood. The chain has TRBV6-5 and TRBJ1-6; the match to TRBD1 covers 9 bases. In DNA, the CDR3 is TGTGCCAGCAGTAACGGGGGACAGGGTCCGCCCCTCCACTTT. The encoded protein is CASSNGGQGPPLHF.